This TCR beta chain was found in a study of CD8 T cells in ankylosing spondylitis. Broader study findings: Both synovial fluid and blood in reactive arthritis had previously been reported to carry some motif variants. Apparently characteristic of ankylosing spondylitis blood was a TCR beta motif (fewer than ten highly homologous variants). Peripheral blood held disease-linked clones only at relatively low frequency, and these were CD8+.

This clonotype has a count of ten or more. Antigen specificity is unknown. TCR beta libraries were made by quantitative 5'-RACE with molecular barcodes. MiXCR, run by TCRdb on the 5' RACE reads, gives a single entry per CDR3 protein. The table records 250,000 to 350,000 distinct CDR3 sequences, around 8% of them present only once. This CDR3 is built from 15 residues. CDR1 SGHDT and CDR2 YYEEEE come from the germline V gene. V was trimmed by 2 bases and J by 3 bases, leaving 12 bases between them. The genes are TRBV5-6 and TRBJ2-1; tentatively, D is TRBD2 (5 bases). The material sequenced was blood, either unsorted or a sorted T cell fraction (not recorded which). This sequence was found in a male donor with ankylosing spondylitis. This CDR3 is CASSFSGRSYNEQFF. Written as DNA, the CDR3 is TGTGCCAGCAGCTTCAGTGGGAGAAGCTACAATGAGCAGTTCTTC. The full variable domain, completed using reference TRBV5-6 and TRBJ2-1, is DAGVTQSPTHLIKTRGQQVTLRCSPKSGHDTVSWYQQALGQGPQFIFQYYEEEERQRGNFPDRFSGHQFPNYSSELNVNALLLGDSALYLCASSFSGRSYNEQFFGPGTRLTVL.